This TCR beta chain was documented in a study of blood T cell repertoires in COVID-19. Data came from immunoSEQ multiplex PCR; TCRdb stores just in-frame clones and leaves some out. The repertoire holds around 84,000 clones, 70% to 90% seen once, with approximately 4.5% in the top ten. V shed 1 base and J shed 1 base, with 5 bases lying between them. From germline, CDR1 is SGHNT and CDR2 YENEEA. This CDR3 is 14 amino acids long. The source is a middle-aged man with active COVID-19. The chain is built from TRBV11-3 and TRBJ1-3; D not resolved. The sequenced sample consisted of peripheral blood. The CDR3 nucleotides are TGTGCCAGCAGCTTAGGGGCGTCTGGAAACACCATATATTTT. This codes for CASSLGASGNTIYF.